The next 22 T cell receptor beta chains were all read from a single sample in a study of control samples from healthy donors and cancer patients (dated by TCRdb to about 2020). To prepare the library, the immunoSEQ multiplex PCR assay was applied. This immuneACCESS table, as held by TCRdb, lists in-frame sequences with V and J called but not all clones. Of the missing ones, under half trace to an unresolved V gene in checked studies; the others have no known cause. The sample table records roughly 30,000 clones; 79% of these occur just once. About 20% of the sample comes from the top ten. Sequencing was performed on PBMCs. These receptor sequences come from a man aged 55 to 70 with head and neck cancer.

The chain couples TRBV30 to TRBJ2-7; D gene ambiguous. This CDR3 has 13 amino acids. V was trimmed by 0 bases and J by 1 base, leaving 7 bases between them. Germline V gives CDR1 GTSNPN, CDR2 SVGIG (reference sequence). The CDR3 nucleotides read TGTGCCTGGAGTGTAGACTTGTCCTACGAGCAGTACTTC. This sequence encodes CAWSVDLSYEQYF.

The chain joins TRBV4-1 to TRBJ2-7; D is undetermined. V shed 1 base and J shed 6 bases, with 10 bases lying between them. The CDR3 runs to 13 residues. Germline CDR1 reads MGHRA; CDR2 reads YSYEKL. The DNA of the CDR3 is TGCGCCAGCAGCCAAGTCGTGGTGGGCGAGCAGTACTTC. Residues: CASSQVVVGEQYF.

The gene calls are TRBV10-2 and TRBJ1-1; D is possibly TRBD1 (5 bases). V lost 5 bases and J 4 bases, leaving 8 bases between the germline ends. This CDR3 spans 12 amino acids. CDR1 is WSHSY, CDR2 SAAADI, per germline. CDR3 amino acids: CASSPGGTEAFF. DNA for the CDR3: TGCGCCAGCAGTCCGGGGGGCACTGAAGCTTTCTTT.

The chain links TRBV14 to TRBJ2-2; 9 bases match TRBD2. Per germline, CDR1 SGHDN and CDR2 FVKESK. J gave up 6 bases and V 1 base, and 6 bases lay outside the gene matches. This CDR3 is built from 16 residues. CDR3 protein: CASSQGAGGVAGELFF. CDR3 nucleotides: TGTGCCAGCAGCCAAGGAGCGGGAGGTGTGGCCGGGGAGCTGTTTTTT.

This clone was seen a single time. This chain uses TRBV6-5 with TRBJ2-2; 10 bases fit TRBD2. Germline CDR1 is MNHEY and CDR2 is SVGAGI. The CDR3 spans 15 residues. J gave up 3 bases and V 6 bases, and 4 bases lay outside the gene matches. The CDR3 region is CASRWTSGYTGELFF. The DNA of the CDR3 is TGTGCCAGCAGATGGACTAGCGGTTACACCGGGGAGCTGTTTTTT.

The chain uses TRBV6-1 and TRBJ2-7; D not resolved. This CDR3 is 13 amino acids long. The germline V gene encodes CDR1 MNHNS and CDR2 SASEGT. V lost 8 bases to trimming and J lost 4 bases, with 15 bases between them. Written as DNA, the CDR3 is TGTGCCAGCCGTACCCTCTCCCGTTACGAGCAGTACTTC. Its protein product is CASRTLSRYEQYF.

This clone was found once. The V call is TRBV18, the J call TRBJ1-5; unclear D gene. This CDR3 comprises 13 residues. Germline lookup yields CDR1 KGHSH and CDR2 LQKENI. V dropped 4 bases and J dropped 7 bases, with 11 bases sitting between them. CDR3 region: CASSLSDGQPQHF. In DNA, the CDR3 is TGTGCCAGCTCACTATCGGACGGACAGCCCCAGCATTTT. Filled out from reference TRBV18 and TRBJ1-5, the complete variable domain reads NAGVMQNPRHLVRRRGQEARLRCSPMKGHSHVYWYRQLPEEGLKFMVYLQKENIIDESGMPKERFSAEFPKEGPSILRIQQVVRGDSAAYFCASSLSDGQPQHFGDGTRLSIL.

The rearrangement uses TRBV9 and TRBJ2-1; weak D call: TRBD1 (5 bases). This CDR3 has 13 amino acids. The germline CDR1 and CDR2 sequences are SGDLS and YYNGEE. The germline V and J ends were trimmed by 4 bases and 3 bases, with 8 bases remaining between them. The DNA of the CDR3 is TGTGCCAGCAGCCCAAGGGGCTACAATGAGCAGTTCTTC. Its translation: CASSPRGYNEQFF.

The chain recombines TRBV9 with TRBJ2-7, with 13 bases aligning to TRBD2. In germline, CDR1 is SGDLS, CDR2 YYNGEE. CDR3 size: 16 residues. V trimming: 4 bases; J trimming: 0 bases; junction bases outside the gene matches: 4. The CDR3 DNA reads TGTGCCAGCAGCCCCCGGACTAGCGGGAGCTCCTACGAGCAGTACTTC. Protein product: CASSPRTSGSSYEQYF. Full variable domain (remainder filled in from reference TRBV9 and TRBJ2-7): DSGVTQTPKHLITATGQRVTLRCSPRSGDLSVYWYQQSLDQGLQFLIQYYNGEERAKGNILERFSAQQFPDLHSELNLSSLELGDSALYFCASSPRTSGSSYEQYFGPGTRLTVT.

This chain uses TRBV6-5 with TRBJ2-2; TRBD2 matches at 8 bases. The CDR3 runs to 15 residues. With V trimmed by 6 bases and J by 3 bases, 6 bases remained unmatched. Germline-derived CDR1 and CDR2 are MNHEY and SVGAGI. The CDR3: CASSISGTHTGELFF. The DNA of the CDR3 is TGTGCCAGCAGCATTAGCGGGACTCACACCGGGGAGCTGTTTTTT.

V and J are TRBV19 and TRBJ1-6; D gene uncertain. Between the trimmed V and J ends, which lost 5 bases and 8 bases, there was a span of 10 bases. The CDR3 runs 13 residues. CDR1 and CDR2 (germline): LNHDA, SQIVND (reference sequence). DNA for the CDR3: TGTGCCAGTAGTCGTCTGGTCTATTCACCCCTCCACTTT. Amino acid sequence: CASSRLVYSPLHF.

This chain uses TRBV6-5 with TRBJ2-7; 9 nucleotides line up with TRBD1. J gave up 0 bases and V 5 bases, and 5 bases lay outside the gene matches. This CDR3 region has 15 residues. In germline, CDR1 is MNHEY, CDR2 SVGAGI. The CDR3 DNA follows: TGTGCCAGCAGTCGGGGACAGGGAAGCTCCTACGAGCAGTACTTC. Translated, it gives CASSRGQGSSYEQYF.

CDR3 sequence reads: CASSRGTGGVTYEQYF. The CDR3 region has the DNA TGTGCCAGCAGCCGTGGGACAGGGGGCGTCACCTACGAGCAGTACTTC. The V call is TRBV7-9, the J call TRBJ2-7; 12 nucleotides line up with TRBD1. Trimming removed 5 bases from V and 2 bases from J; junction bases left unmatched: 7. The V gene's germline CDR1 is SEHNR and CDR2 FQNEAQ (reference sequence). The length of the CDR3 is 16 residues.

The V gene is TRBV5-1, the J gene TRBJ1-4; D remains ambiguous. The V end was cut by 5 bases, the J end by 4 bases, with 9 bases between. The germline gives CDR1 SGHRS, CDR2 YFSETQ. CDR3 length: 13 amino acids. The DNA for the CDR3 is TGCGCCAGCAGACCAATATATAATGAAAAACTGTTTTTT. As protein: CASRPIYNEKLFF.

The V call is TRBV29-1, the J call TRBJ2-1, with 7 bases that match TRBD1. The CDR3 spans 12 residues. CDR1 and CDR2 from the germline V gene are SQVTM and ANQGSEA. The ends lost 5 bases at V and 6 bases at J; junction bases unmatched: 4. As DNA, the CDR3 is TGCAGCGTTCGACAGGGTGGCAATGAGCAGTTCTTC. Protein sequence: CSVRQGGNEQFF.

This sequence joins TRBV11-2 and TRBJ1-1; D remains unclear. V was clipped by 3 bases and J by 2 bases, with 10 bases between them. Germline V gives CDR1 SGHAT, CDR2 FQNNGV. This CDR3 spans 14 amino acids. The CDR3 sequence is CASSFETKNTEAFF. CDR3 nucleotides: TGTGCCAGCAGCTTTGAGACAAAAAACACTGAAGCTTTCTTT.

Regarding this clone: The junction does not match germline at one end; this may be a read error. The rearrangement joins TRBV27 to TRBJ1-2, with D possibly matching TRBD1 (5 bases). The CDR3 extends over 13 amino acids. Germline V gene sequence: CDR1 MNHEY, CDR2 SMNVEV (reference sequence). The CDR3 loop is CASSLGTNYGYTF. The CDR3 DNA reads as TGTGCCAGCAGTCTCGGGACTAATTATGGCTACACCTTC.

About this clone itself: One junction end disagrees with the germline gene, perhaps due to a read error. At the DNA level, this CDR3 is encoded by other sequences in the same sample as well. In DNA form, the CDR3 reads TGTGCCAGCAGCCAAGATAGTAATCAGCCTCAGCATTTT. It specifies CASSQDSNQPQHF. The chain carries TRBV14 and TRBJ1-5; D remains unclear. CDR3 length: 13 residues. Germline V gene sequence: CDR1 SGHDN, CDR2 FVKESK.

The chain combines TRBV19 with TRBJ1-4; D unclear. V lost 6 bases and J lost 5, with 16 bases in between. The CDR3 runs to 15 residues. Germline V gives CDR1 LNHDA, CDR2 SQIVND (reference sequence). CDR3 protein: CASSPDRTGNEKLFF. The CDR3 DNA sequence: TGTGCCAGTAGCCCGGACCGAACTGGAAATGAAAAACTGTTTTTT.

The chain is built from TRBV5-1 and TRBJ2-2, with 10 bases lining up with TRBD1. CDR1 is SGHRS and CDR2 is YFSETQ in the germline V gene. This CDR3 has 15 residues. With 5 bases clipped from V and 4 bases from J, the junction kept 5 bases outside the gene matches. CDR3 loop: CASRPGTGVTGELFF. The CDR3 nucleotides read TGCGCCAGCAGGCCCGGGACAGGGGTCACCGGGGAGCTGTTTTTT.

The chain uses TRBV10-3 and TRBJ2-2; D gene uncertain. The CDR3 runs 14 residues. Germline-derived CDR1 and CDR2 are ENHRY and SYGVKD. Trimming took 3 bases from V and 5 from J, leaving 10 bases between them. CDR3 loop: CAISDLPATGELFF. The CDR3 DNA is TGTGCCATCAGTGACCTGCCAGCAACCGGGGAGCTGTTTTTT.

The CDR3 DNA reads TGTGCCAGCAGTGAAAGGAGACTCCCGGGCAATGAAAAACTGTTTTTT. Translating gives CASSERRLPGNEKLFF. The chain has TRBV6-1 and TRBJ1-4; D call uncertain. V was shortened by 2 bases and J by 5 bases, with 15 bases between the two germline ends. The CDR3 sequence is 16 residues long. From germline, CDR1 is MNHNS and CDR2 SASEGT.